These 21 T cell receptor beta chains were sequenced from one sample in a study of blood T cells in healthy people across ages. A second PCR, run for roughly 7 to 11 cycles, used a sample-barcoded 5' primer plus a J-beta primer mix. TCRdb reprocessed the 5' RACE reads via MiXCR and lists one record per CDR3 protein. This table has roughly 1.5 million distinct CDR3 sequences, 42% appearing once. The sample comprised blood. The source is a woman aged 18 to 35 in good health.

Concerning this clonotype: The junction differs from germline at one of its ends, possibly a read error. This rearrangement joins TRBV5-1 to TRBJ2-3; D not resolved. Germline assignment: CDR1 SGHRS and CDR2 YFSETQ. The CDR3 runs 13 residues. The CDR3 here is CASSFLGMDTHYF. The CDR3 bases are TGCGCCAGCAGCTTTCTTGGAATGGATACGCATTATTTT.

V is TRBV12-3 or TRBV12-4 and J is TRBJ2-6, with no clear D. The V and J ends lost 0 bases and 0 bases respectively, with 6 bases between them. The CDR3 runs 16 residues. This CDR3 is CASSLALNSGANVLTF. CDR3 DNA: TGTGCCAGCAGTTTAGCCCTTAACTCTGGGGCCAACGTCCTGACTTTC.

The CDR3 coding sequence is TGCAGCGTCTTGGACGGACTGGACGGGGAGCTGTTTTTT. Translated: CSVLDGLDGELFF. This chain uses TRBV29-1 with TRBJ2-2; D may be TRBD2 (5 bases). This CDR3 region has 13 residues. V shed 6 bases and J shed 7 bases, with 15 bases lying between them. From germline, CDR1 is SQVTM and CDR2 ANQGSEA.

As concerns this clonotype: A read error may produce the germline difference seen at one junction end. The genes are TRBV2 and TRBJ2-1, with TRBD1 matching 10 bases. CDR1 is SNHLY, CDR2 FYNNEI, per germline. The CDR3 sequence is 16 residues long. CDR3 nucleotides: TGTGCCTGCAGTAGGACAGGGGGTGTCCCATTCAATGAGCAGTTCTTC. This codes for CACSRTGGVPFNEQFF.

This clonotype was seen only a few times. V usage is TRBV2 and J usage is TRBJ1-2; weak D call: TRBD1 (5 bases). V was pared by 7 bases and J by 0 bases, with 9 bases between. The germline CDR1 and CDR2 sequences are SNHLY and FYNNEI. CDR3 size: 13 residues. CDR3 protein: CASTRVPNYGYTF. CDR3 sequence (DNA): TGTGCCAGCACCAGGGTTCCTAACTATGGCTACACCTTC. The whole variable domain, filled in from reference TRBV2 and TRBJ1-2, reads EPEVTQTPSHQVTQMGQEVILRCVPISNHLYFYWYRQILGQKVEFLVSFYNNEISEKSEIFDDQFSVERPDGSNFTLKIRSTKLEDSAMYFCASTRVPNYGYTFGSGTRLTVV.

The CDR3 DNA follows: TGTGCCAGCAGAGGAGCGGGAAGCTACGAGCAGTACTTC. Translated: CASRGAGSYEQYF. The chain carries TRBV11-2 and TRBJ2-7; 7 nucleotides align to TRBD2. The CDR3 runs 13 residues. After removal of 6 bases from V and 3 bases from J, the junction contained 5 bases not matched to a gene. Germline loops: CDR1 SGHAT, CDR2 FQNNGV.

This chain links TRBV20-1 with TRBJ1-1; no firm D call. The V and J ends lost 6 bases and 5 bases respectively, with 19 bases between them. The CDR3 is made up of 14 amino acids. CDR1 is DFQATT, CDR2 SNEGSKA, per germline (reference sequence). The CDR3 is CSAHRSRIGTEAFF. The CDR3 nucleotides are TGCAGTGCCCATAGGTCGAGGATTGGGACTGAAGCTTTCTTT.

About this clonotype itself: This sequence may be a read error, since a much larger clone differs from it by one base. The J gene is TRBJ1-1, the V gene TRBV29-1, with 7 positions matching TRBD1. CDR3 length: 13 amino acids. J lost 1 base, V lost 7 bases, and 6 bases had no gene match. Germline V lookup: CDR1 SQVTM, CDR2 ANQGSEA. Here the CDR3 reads CSAETGTNTEAFF. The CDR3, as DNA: TGCAGCGCTGAGACAGGGACGAACACTGAAGCTTTCTTT.

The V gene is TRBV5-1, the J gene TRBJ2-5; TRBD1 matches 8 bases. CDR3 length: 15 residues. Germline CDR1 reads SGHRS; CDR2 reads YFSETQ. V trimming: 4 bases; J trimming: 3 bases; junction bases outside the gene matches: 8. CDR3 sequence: CASSKGQGGEETQYF. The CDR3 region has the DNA TGCGCCAGCAGCAAAGGACAGGGTGGGGAAGAGACCCAGTACTTC.

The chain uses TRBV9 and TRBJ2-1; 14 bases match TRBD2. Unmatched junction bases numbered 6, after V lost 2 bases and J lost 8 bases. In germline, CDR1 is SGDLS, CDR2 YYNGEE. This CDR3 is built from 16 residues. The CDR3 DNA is TGTGCCAGCAGCGTTGCCGGGACTAGCGGGAGAGATGAGCAGTTCTTC. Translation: CASSVAGTSGRDEQFF.

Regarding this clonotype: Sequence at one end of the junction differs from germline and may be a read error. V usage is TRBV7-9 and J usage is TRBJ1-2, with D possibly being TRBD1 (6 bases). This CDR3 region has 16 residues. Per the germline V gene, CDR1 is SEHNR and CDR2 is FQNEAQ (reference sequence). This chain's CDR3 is CASSPRGGVNFYGCTF. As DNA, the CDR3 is TGTGCCAGCAGCCCCCGGGGGGGCGTTAATTTTTATGGCTGCACCTTC.

The CDR3 region has the DNA TGTGCCGCTCGCGACGCGGGGTTAGCGAACTATGGCTACACCTTC. This translates into CAARDAGLANYGYTF. The gene calls are TRBV6-2 or TRBV6-3 and TRBJ1-2, with D uncertain. This CDR3 is 15 amino acids long. Germline values: CDR1 MNHEY, CDR2 SVGEGT. V was clipped by 11 bases and J by 2 bases, with 21 bases between them.

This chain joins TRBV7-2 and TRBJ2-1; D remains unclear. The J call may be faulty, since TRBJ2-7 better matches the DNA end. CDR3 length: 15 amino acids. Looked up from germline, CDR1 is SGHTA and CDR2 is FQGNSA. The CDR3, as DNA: TGTGCCAGCAGCTTAGCCGGGCACCTTTACAATGAGCAGTACTTC. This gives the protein CASSLAGHLYNEQYF.

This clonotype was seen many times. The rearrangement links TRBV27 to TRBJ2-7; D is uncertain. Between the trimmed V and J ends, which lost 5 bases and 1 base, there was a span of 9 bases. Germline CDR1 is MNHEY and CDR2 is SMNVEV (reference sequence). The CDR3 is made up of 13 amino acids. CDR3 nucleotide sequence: TGTGCCAGCAGTATTACCGGGTCCTACGAGCAGTACTTC. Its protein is CASSITGSYEQYF.

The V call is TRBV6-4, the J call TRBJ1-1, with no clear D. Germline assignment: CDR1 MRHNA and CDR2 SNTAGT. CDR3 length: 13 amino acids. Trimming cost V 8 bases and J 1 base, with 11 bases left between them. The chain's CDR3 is CASRILPNTEAFF. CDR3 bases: TGTGCCAGCCGTATACTTCCGAACACTGAAGCTTTCTTT.

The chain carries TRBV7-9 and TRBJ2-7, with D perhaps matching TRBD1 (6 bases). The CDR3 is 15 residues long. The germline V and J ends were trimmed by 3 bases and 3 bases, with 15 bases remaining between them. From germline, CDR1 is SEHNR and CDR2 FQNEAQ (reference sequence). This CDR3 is CASSFPSGHLYEQYF. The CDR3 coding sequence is TGTGCCAGCAGCTTCCCCTCGGGACACCTCTACGAGCAGTACTTC. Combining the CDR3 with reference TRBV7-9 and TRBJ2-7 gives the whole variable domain DTGVSQNPRHKITKRGQNVTFRCDPISEHNRLYWYRQTLGQGPEFLTYFQNEAQLEKSRLLSDRFSAERPKGSFSTLEIQRTEQGDSAMYLCASSFPSGHLYEQYFGPGTRLTVT.

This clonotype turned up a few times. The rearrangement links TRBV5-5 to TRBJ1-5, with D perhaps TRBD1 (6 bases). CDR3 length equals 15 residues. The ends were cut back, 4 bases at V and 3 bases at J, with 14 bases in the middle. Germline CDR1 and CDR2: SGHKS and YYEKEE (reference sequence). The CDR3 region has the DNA TGTGCCAGCAGCCTCTTAGCAGGGGACAATCAGCCCCAGCATTTT. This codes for CASSLLAGDNQPQHF.

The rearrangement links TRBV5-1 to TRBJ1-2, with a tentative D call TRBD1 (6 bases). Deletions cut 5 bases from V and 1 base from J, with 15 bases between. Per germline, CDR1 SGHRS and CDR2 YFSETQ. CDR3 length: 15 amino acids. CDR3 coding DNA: TGCGCCAGCAGTGTGGGACATCATTTTAACTATGGCTACACCTTC. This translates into CASSVGHHFNYGYTF. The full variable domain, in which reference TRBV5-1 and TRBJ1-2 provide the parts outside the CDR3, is KAGVTQTPRYLIKTRGQQVTLSCSPISGHRSVSWYQQTPGQGLQFLFEYFSETQRNKGNFPGRFSGRQFSNSRSEMNVSTLELGDSALYLCASSVGHHFNYGYTFGSGTRLTVV.

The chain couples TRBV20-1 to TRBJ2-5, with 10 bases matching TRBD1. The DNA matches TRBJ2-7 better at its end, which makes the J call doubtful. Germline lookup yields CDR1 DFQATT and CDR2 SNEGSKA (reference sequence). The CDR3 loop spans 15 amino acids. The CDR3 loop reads CSADPRQGATGEQYF. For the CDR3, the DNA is TGCAGTGCTGACCCCCGACAGGGGGCTACCGGCGAGCAGTACTTC.

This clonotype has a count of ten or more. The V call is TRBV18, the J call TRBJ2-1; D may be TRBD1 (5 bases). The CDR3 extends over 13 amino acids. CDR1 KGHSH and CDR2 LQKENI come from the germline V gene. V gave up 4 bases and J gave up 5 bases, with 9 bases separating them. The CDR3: CASSLDRHNEQFF. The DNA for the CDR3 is TGTGCCAGCTCACTCGACAGACACAATGAGCAGTTCTTC.

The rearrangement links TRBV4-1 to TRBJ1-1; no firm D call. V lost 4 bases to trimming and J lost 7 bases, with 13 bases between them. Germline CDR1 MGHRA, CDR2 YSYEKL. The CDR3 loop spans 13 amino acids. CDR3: CASSLTPESEAFF. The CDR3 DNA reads TGCGCCAGCAGCCTGACGCCTGAGAGTGAAGCTTTCTTT.